This entry features one TCR beta chain sequence. Its recognized antigen is unknown. No qualities accompany the bases; no much larger clone lies one base away. Receptor libraries were prepared by the immunoSEQ multiplex PCR assay. A mixture of 60 forward primers for TCR Vbeta segments and 13 reverse primers for TCR Jbeta segments was used in the multiplex PCR. A multiplex PCR assay on genomic DNA amplified the CDR3 region of rearranged TCR beta genes. On the Illumina HiSeq System, the amplified TCR beta libraries were sequenced as 87-base-pair reads. The authors' analysis ran thus. In a later analysis, 77 million or so unique TCR beta chains were counted across the roughly 700 repertoires, and approximately 11 million of these chains were shared by at least two donors. To remove PCR and sequencing errors, raw reads were error-corrected and collapsed into unique sequences using a nearest-neighbor algorithm that merged closely related sequences. Alignment of CDR3 sequences to IMGT reference sequences was used to assign V, D and J gene segments. For a sequence to be retained, a match of at least six nucleotides to both a V gene segment and a J gene segment was required. A rearrangement counted as productive if the CDR3 had no stop codons and remained in frame with V and J, and every other rearrangement counted as non-productive. CDR3 was defined according to IMGT convention as the region running from the second conserved V-encoded cysteine to the conserved J-encoded phenylalanine. The earlier analysis of 450 to 750 of the donors excluded any sequence lacking an unambiguous match to a single V gene segment. In an earlier analysis of several hundred of the donors, a V segment was called functional when productive rearrangements were above 56.7%, and segregating when the standard deviation between donors exceeded 5%. To diagnose cytomegalovirus status from the catalog of TCR beta chain sequences, a statistical classification framework was built. V and J gene assignment, in a later analysis, came from comparing TCR nucleotide sequences with IMGT/GENE-DB human TR gene sequences. A later analysis assigned CDR3 sequences and most-parsimonious VDJ recombination scenarios with the TCRdist pipeline. In a later analysis, every TCR beta chain was defined by the combination of its CDR3 amino acid sequence and its V-gene family, and reads without a unique V-gene family were dropped. As a way to deal with suspected cross-contamination and a sequencing artifact, a later analysis dropped 640 or so nucleotide sequences that were highly shared and had low generation probability. For each public chain, a later analysis derived a clonal expansion index from normalized ranks of inferred template counts within each repertoire. Generation probabilities in a later analysis came from a VDJ recombination model fitted to out-of-frame rearrangements, and those results were checked against IGoR. A later analysis scored TCR-TCR, TCR-HLA and TCR-CMV co-occurrence with hypergeometric tests, applying a repertoire-size bias correction to TCR pairs. A later analysis estimated false discovery rates by permuting HLA or CMV assignments 20 times. A later analysis grouped co-occurring TCRs with DBSCAN, adding TCRdist sequence similarity when clustering within HLA-allele-positive subsets. For co-occurrence clustering, repertoires with fewer than 30,000 or more than 120,000 public chains were excluded, along with roughly 5 repertoires with anomalous nucleotide sharing. Imported from immuneACCESS, the table was reduced by TCRdb to in-frame sequences with V and J called. These copies leave out some clones; in studies compared against another copy, an unresolved V gene accounts for under half, and the cause of the remainder is not known. V and J calls and clone size are copied from that table; D and trimming were computed from the DNA. The sample table records 91,000 or so clones; over 75% of these occur just once. Clones ranked in the top ten supply approximately 5.3% of the sample.

In total, more than 500 healthy bone marrow donors made up the cohort. At the time of sampling, every cohort member was nominally healthy, though immune exposures that went unrecorded were likely present. The donor tested CMV seropositive, placing the donor among the 289 seropositive members of the cohort. A peripheral blood sample was provided by each donor, and peripheral blood mononuclear cells were used for TCR beta sequencing. Genomic DNA was extracted from the blood cell samples with the Qiagen DNeasy Blood Extraction Kit. Including the terminal cysteine and phenylalanine, the CDR3 comprises 14 residues. The DNA shown is the 42-base CDR3, in frame from base 1. V is cut back by 6 bases and J by 6 bases, with 6 bases in the junction unmatched. Looking up the germline V gene yields CDR1 ENHRY and CDR2 SYGVKD. These data belong to a study of cytomegalovirus exposure and HLA in healthy donors (dated by TCRdb to 2016 to 2017). Background for the entire study: According to an earlier analysis of a few hundred of the donors, 150 million to 200 million T cells yielded 117 million unique TCR beta sequences and approximately 300 Gb of sequence data. A later genetic analysis took genome-wide SNP genotypes for 398 of the 666 donors and used that subset as a discovery cohort. Rather than drawing on any new phenotypic data, the later analysis identified candidate immune exposures from TCR beta sequences and the way those sequences occurred across donors. Alongside the repertoire data, information on donor age, sex, ethnicity and CMV serostatus was compiled. Class I and class II HLA loci were covered by the typing at four-digit resolution. The study profiled the T cell repertoires of 500 to 800 subjects by immunosequencing and related them to cytomegalovirus serostatus. Roughly 290 gigabases of sequencing data and 70 million to 100 million unique TCR sequences made up an early release that covered approximately 620 HLA-typed donors. Every discovery cohort repertoire had been produced on one sequencing platform. An earlier analysis of 587 of the donors applied high-throughput TCR beta sequencing to assess whether each TCR beta V gene segment acted as functional or pseudogenic. The number of donors typed differed by locus, with roughly 629-640 for A, B, C, DRB1 and DQB1, more than 500 for DQA1, about 610 for DPA1, and around 460 for DPB1. In a later analysis, previously published TCR beta repertoires from roughly 710 donors were re-analyzed and high-resolution HLA genotyping was added so that TCR occurrence patterns could be studied. Because of strong linkage in the cohort, a few DR-DQ haplotypes were treated as single units for association and clustering. Across 398 genotyped donors of the cohort, an average of approximately 240,000 unique TCR beta nucleotide sequences per donor were sequenced, and about a sixth of those sequences were non-productive. Along with the approximately 650-subject first cohort, a separate validation cohort of over a hundred different subjects was used. Of the 398 genotyped donors, 65% to 90% fell in the genetic ancestry cluster associated with self-reported Caucasian donors. The study combined high-throughput TCR immunosequencing, statistical association of individual TCRs with disease status, and machine learning to predict cytomegalovirus infection status. The study aimed to test whether signatures of past pathogen exposure could be identified by cataloging public T cell receptors. Overall results and qualifications from the work: A later analysis found that TCR association rates varied across HLA loci, with DRB1 alleles showing the most associated TCRs and HLA-C alleles the fewest. In a later genetic analysis, fewer N-insertions in productive TCRs were reported among donors in an Asian-associated ancestry cluster than the roughly 640-donor mean. The cohort was sequenced for TCR beta chains only, and without alpha or paired-chain data the features that could be detected were limited. Most TCR sequences were observed very rarely across donors, whereas some public TCRs were present in many individuals. Linkage disequilibrium might explain the correlated functional status among segregating V segments, but an unknown experimental factor could not be excluded. A further reported finding was that TCR beta sequences accurately predicted the HLA-A and HLA-B alleles for most subjects in the first cohort. Three of the identified cytomegalovirus-associated TCR beta chains were confirmed in vitro to be specific for cytomegalovirus antigens. Some IMGT-functional V segments, including TRBV6-2 and TRBV6-3, could not be told apart with the 87-base-pair reads, so those segments were excluded. According to a later analysis, parvovirus B19, influenza, CMV and Epstein-Barr virus appeared linked to several top co-occurrence clusters. Broadly in line with IMGT annotations, most TCR beta V segments showed up in productive rearrangements about 87% or about 30% of the time in an earlier analysis of several hundred of the donors. A cluster of highly shared sequence variants was judged likely to represent a technical artifact of the sequencing pipeline. Strong co-occurrence of HLA alleles, especially DR and DQ, made assigning TCR associations to individual alleles difficult. A later analysis found that most CMV-associated TCR beta chains appeared HLA-restricted, with HLA associations seemingly driven largely by CMV exposure. In both the original and validation cohorts, the classifier was reported to diagnose cytomegalovirus status with high specificity and sensitivity. Compared with equally common non-associated chains, HLA-associated TCR beta chains in a later analysis were more clonally expanded and had lower generation probabilities. For the cohort, immune exposure information was limited to CMV serostatus. According to the authors, the approach could potentially be generalized to other disease states and immunological phenotypes. In the study, some 160 TCR beta chains were listed as associated with cytomegalovirus. V-gene and J-gene trimming of TCR beta chains was associated with a missense DCLRE1C variant in a later genetic analysis, and the association was replicated in an independent cohort. The earlier analysis of about 600 of the donors excluded some 16 rarely observed V segments, including chromosome 9 orphons, because counts were too low. A later analysis associated about 16,000 TCR beta sequences with specific HLA alleles at a false discovery rate of 0.05. Because HLA typing was unavailable for some donors at each locus, only the typed subset was used in association tests. The presence/absence analyses assumed that sequencing depth was roughly uniform across donors, and that assumption may not be true.

The chain couples TRBV10-3 to TRBJ2-3; TRBD1 fits 10 bases in the junction. Sequenced input: PBMCs. The receptor's source is a man aged 30-40 years in good health and CMV-seropositive. The encoded CDR3 is CAISDRQGADTQYF. In nucleotide form, the sequence is TGTGCCATCAGCGACCGACAGGGGGCGGATACGCAGTATTTT.